Listed below are T cell receptor beta chains from one sample, sequenced in a study of blood T cell repertoires in COVID-19. Here immunoSEQ multiplex PCR was the method, and the copy in TCRdb shows in-frame clones only, minus some. The table records some 200,000 clones, approximately 86% of them present only once. Sequenced sample: peripheral blood. The receptors originated from a young man with active or convalescent COVID-19. The CDR3 runs from the conserved cysteine through the conserved F or W. A D gene is named only where the DNA matches it firmly. Size is stated for part of the rows, as once, few or many counts, or as a class when the clone is expanded.

d_call cdr3_length j_call clone_size v_call cdr3_nt cdr3_aa
NA 15 TRBJ2-1 NA TRBV6-5 TGTGCCAGCAGTCCCCGTCAGATCTCCTACAATGAGCAGTTCTTC CASSPRQISYNEQFF
TRBD1 15 TRBJ1-3 NA TRBV28 TGTGCCAGCAGTTCACAGGGGGCAGGTGGAAACACCATATATTTT CASSSQGAGGNTIYF
TRBD1 14 TRBJ1-1 NA TRBV29-1 TGCAGCGTCGGCGCAGCGACAGGGGGCACTGAAGCTTTCTTT CSVGAATGGTEAFF
NA 14 TRBJ1-1 few TRBV3-1/TRBV3-2 TGTGCCAGCAGCCAAGTGGAGGGGAGGGCTGAAGCTTTCTTT CASSQVEGRAEAFF
TRBD2 13 TRBJ2-7 NA TRBV2 TGTGCCAGCAGTGGCGGGAGGTTTTACGAGCAGTACTTC CASSGGRFYEQYF
TRBD1 17 TRBJ2-6 NA TRBV9 TGTGCCAGCAGCCCTCAGGGGGCACTCTCTGGGGCCAACGTCCTGACTTTC CASSPQGALSGANVLTF
TRBD2 18 TRBJ2-5 once TRBV2 TGTGCCAGCAGTAAAGGACTAGCGGGAGCGCAGGGTCAAGGGACCCAGTACTTC CASSKGLAGAQGQGTQYF
NA 16 TRBJ2-7 NA TRBV9 TGTGCCAGCAGCGTAGCCCTACCGGGGAAGTCCTACGAGCAGTACTTC CASSVALPGKSYEQYF
NA 16 TRBJ1-6 NA TRBV11-2 TGTGCCAGCAGCTTAGAGGCAGGGGTTCTTAATTCACCCCTCCACTTT CASSLEAGVLNSPLHF
NA 13 TRBJ2-2 few TRBV18 TGTGCCAGCTCACCACAGGGGGCCGGGGAGCTGTTTTTT CASSPQGAGELFF
TRBD2 15 TRBJ2-7 NA TRBV29-1 TGCAGCGCATGGACAGACCCGACTAGCGGGAACGAGCAGTACTTC CSAWTDPTSGNEQYF
NA 12 TRBJ1-1 NA TRBV28 TGTGCCAGCACTCCAGAGGGCACTGAAGCTTTCTTT CASTPEGTEAFF
NA 13 TRBJ2-7 NA TRBV19 TGTGCCAGTAGTATAGGGGCTACCTACGAGCAGTACTTC CASSIGATYEQYF
NA 16 TRBJ1-3 NA TRBV9 TGTGCCAGCAGCGCTGAAGGCAGGGGACCCGGAAACACCATATATTTT CASSAEGRGPGNTIYF
NA 15 TRBJ1-4 NA TRBV27 TGTGCCAGCAGTTTATACTGGGGGACTAAGGAAAAACTGTTTTTT CASSLYWGTKEKLFF
NA 15 TRBJ1-3 NA TRBV7-6 TGTGCCAGCAGCGCGATACAGACCTCTGGAAACACCATATATTTT CASSAIQTSGNTIYF
NA 15 TRBJ1-2 NA TRBV14 TGTGCCAGCAGCCAAAGACAAGGCCCTCTCTATGGCTACACCTTC CASSQRQGPLYGYTF
TRBD1 15 TRBJ1-1 NA TRBV6-6 TGTGCCAGCAGTTCGGACAGGGCCATGAACACTGAAGCTTTCTTT CASSSDRAMNTEAFF
NA 15 TRBJ1-1 once TRBV5-1 TGCGCCAGCAGCTTGGGCAATGTTGGAGGAGTTGAAGCTTTCTTT CASSLGNVGGVEAFF
NA 12 TRBJ1-2 once TRBV30 TGTGCCTGGACAGGTCGGAACTATGGCTACACCTTC CAWTGRNYGYTF
TRBD2 17 TRBJ2-3 NA TRBV10-2 TGCGCCAGCAGTGAAGGTAGCGGGGCCGAGCGGACAGATACGCAGTATTTT CASSEGSGAERTDTQYF
TRBD1 12 TRBJ1-3 few TRBV2 TGTGCCAGCAGTAACAGGGGGTACACCATATATTTT CASSNRGYTIYF
TRBD1 13 TRBJ1-1 NA TRBV30 TGTGCCTGGAGTGGGAGGGGGCAGACTGAAGCTTTCTTT CAWSGRGQTEAFF
NA 15 TRBJ2-1 few TRBV13 TGTGCCAGCAGCCCACCGGCGAGGACCTACAATGAGCAGTTCTTC CASSPPARTYNEQFF
NA 12 TRBJ2-7 NA TRBV7-6 TGTGCCAGCAGCCCCACAGGGTACGAGCAGTACTTC CASSPTGYEQYF
TRBD1 15 TRBJ2-5 NA TRBV15 TGTGCCACCAGCAGATTCGTGGACAGGAAAGAGACCCAGTACTTC CATSRFVDRKETQYF
NA 14 TRBJ2-7 NA TRBV13 TGTGCCAGCAGCTCCCGGGACAATTACTACGAGCAGTACTTC CASSSRDNYYEQYF
NA 14 TRBJ2-1 NA TRBV28 TGTGCCAGCAGTTTCGGGTTTAGCGGCAATGAGCAGTTCTTC CASSFGFSGNEQFF
NA 12 TRBJ2-3 NA TRBV27 TGTGCCAGCACCGATGAGGCAGATACGCAGTATTTT CASTDEADTQYF
TRBD2 16 TRBJ2-7 once TRBV4-2 TGTGCCAGCAGCCAAGATCCGGTTAGCGGGAGCCACGAGCAGTACTTC CASSQDPVSGSHEQYF
NA 15 TRBJ1-5 medium-sized TRBV12-5 TGTGCTAGTGGTTCGTCCCCTCTGAGAGATCAGCCCCAGCATTTT CASGSSPLRDQPQHF
NA 16 TRBJ1-6 NA TRBV15 TGTGCCACCAGCAGGATCCATGAAGCCTTTTCGGCACCCCTCCACTTT CATSRIHEAFSAPLHF
NA 14 TRBJ2-1 NA TRBV9 TGTGCCAGCAGCGTTAATGCCCCGGGGGATGAGCAGTTCTTC CASSVNAPGDEQFF
NA 11 TRBJ1-2 NA TRBV29-1 TGCAGCGTCCCCGGGAACTATGGCTACACCTTC CSVPGNYGYTF
NA 16 TRBJ2-1 NA TRBV6-5 TGTGCCAGCAGTTGGGGCAGCCGAAGCTCCTACAATGAGCAGTTCTTC CASSWGSRSSYNEQFF
NA 14 TRBJ1-2 few TRBV27 TGTGCCAGCAGTTTTCGGGGGGGGAACTATGGCTACACCTTC CASSFRGGNYGYTF
TRBD1 14 TRBJ1-5 NA TRBV7-8 TGTGCCAGCAGCCCGGACAGGGAGAATCAGCCCCAGCATTTT CASSPDRENQPQHF
NA 15 TRBJ1-2 NA TRBV7-9 TGTGCCAGCAGCTTACTGCGTTCGACTTACTATGGCTACACCTTC CASSLLRSTYYGYTF
TRBD2 15 TRBJ2-7 NA TRBV30 TGTGCCTGGAGTGTACCCGGCGGGAGGGCCTCCGAGCAGTACTTC CAWSVPGGRASEQYF
TRBD2 18 TRBJ2-1 NA TRBV7-2 TGTGCCAGCAGCTCTGGACTAGCGGGAGGAGCTCGTAACAATGAGCAGTTCTTC CASSSGLAGGARNNEQFF
NA 15 TRBJ1-5 NA TRBV15 TGTGCCACCAGTCGAGGAGGCCTCCGGGGACAGCCCCAGCATTTT CATSRGGLRGQPQHF
TRBD2 14 TRBJ2-7 NA TRBV2 TGTGCCAGCAGCGGGACTAGCGGGACCTACGAGCAGTACTTC CASSGTSGTYEQYF
NA 18 TRBJ2-1 NA TRBV30 TGTGCCTGGAGAGTTCGGAGGACCTCACAGAGCTCCTACAATGAGCAGTTCTTC CAWRVRRTSQSSYNEQFF
NA 11 TRBJ1-4 NA TRBV9 TGTGCCAGCAGCCCCGGCGAGGAACTGTTTTTT CASSPGEELFF
NA 16 TRBJ1-2 NA TRBV28 TGTGCCAGCAGCAGTGACCAGTGGGGGCTGGTGGAAGGCTACACCTTC CASSSDQWGLVEGYTF
NA 13 TRBJ2-1 NA TRBV2 TGTGCCAGCAGTGAAGCGTTCCAGGGGGAGCAGTTCTTC CASSEAFQGEQFF
TRBD2 14 TRBJ2-3 NA TRBV6-1 TGTGCCAGCAGTGATGGACTAGTCACAGATACGCAGTATTTT CASSDGLVTDTQYF
NA 11 TRBJ2-1 once TRBV6-5 TGTGCCATCCTTAGGGGGAATGAGCAGTTCTTC CAILRGNEQFF
NA 15 TRBJ2-3 NA TRBV6-5 TGTGCCAGCAGTTTAGTATTCCCCTTCGGAGATACGCAGTATTTT CASSLVFPFGDTQYF
NA 16 TRBJ2-1 NA TRBV9 TGTGCCAGCAGCGCCCCCTCGGTCCTCTTCCCGATCGAGCAGTTCTTC CASSAPSVLFPIEQFF
TRBD2 16 TRBJ2-2 NA TRBV13 TGTGCCAGCAGCTGGGGACTAGCGGGAGTGGAGGGGGAGCTGTTTTTT CASSWGLAGVEGELFF
TRBD2 14 TRBJ2-1 once TRBV3-1/TRBV3-2 TGTGCCAGCGGCGGGGGGATACTGTACAATGAGCAGTTCTTC CASGGGILYNEQFF
TRBD2 15 TRBJ2-1 NA TRBV7-6 TGTGCCAGCAGCTTAGGTGGAGCGGGAGCCGGTGAGCAGTTCTTC CASSLGGAGAGEQFF
TRBD2 13 TRBJ2-1 NA TRBV28 TGTGCCAGCACCGAGACTAGCGGGAGGGCCTCGTTCTTC CASTETSGRASFF